The rows below give T cell receptor beta chains drawn from one sample of a study of blood T cell repertoires in COVID-19. Method: immunoSEQ multiplex PCR; TCRdb's copy keeps in-frame clones and lacks some. The sample holds around 270,000 clones, around nine tenths seen once. Material for sequencing was peripheral blood. All receptors come from a woman aged 55-69 years with COVID-19, enrolled during active disease. Both conserved end residues are part of each CDR3. D genes are given only for firm matches. For some rows the clone size is stated as once, few or many, or as a class when expanded; others skip it.

V: TRBV24-1; D: TRBD2; size: .; J: TRBJ2-7; CDR3: CATSDPGSGNSYEQYF; DNA: TGTGCCACCAGTGATCCGGGTAGCGGGAACAGCTACGAGCAGTACTTC
V: TRBV19; D: .; size: once; J: TRBJ2-3; CDR3: CASSTSAATDTQYF; DNA: TGTGCCAGTAGTACCTCAGCGGCCACAGATACGCAGTATTTT
V: TRBV28; D: TRBD1; size: .; J: TRBJ2-7; CDR3: CASSFTRGSSYEQYF; DNA: TGTGCCAGCAGTTTCACCAGGGGGAGCTCCTACGAGCAGTACTTC
V: TRBV28; D: .; size: .; J: TRBJ1-1; CDR3: CASSWGLMNTEAFF; DNA: TGTGCCAGCAGCTGGGGGCTAATGAACACTGAAGCTTTCTTT
V: TRBV7-9; D: TRBD1; size: .; J: TRBJ1-4; CDR3: CASSVDRGSEKLFF; DNA: TGTGCCAGCAGCGTGGACAGGGGAAGCGAAAAACTGTTTTTT
V: TRBV27; D: .; size: .; J: TRBJ1-1; CDR3: CASRRAGRNTEAFF; DNA: TGTGCCAGCAGACGCGCCGGGAGGAACACTGAAGCTTTCTTT
V: TRBV28; D: TRBD1; size: .; J: TRBJ1-5; CDR3: CASRTGAGNQPQHF; DNA: TGTGCCAGTAGAACAGGGGCGGGCAATCAGCCCCAGCATTTT
V: TRBV3-1/TRBV3-2; D: .; size: .; J: TRBJ1-3; CDR3: CATGTGNTIYF; DNA: TGTGCCACCGGGACTGGAAACACCATATATTTT
V: TRBV11-3; D: TRBD2; size: .; J: TRBJ2-1; CDR3: CASSLRTGLANVDEQFF; DNA: TGTGCCAGCAGCTTAAGAACGGGACTAGCGAATGTGGATGAGCAGTTCTTC
V: TRBV7-2; D: .; size: .; J: TRBJ2-7; CDR3: CASSPLYEQYF; DNA: TGTGCCAGCAGCCCCTTATACGAGCAGTACTTC
V: TRBV7-6; D: .; size: .; J: TRBJ1-4; CDR3: CASSLRPGRNEKLFF; DNA: TGTGCCAGCAGCCTCCGGCCTGGCAGGAATGAAAAACTGTTTTTT
V: TRBV24-1; D: .; size: .; J: TRBJ2-3; CDR3: CATSGQVDTQYF; DNA: TGTGCCACCAGTGGGCAGGTGGATACGCAGTATTTT
V: TRBV6-6; D: .; size: .; J: TRBJ1-6; CDR3: CASSPGGVSSYNSPLHF; DNA: TGTGCCAGCAGTCCGGGGGGGGTTAGTTCCTATAATTCACCCCTCCACTTT
V: TRBV5-1; D: .; size: .; J: TRBJ2-7; CDR3: CASSLGSSYEQYF; DNA: TGCGCCAGCAGCTTGGGGAGCTCCTACGAGCAGTACTTC
V: TRBV7-9; D: TRBD1; size: .; J: TRBJ2-7; CDR3: CASSRSGQGRTYEQYF; DNA: TGTGCCAGCAGCCGCTCGGGACAGGGAAGGACCTACGAGCAGTACTTC
V: TRBV5-1; D: TRBD2; size: .; J: TRBJ2-1; CDR3: CASSFSSGGSYNEQFF; DNA: TGCGCCAGCAGCTTTTCTAGCGGAGGCTCCTACAATGAGCAGTTCTTC
V: TRBV6-5; D: TRBD2; size: few; J: TRBJ2-7; CDR3: CASSKTSGSTYEQYF; DNA: TGTGCCAGCAGTAAGACTAGCGGGAGCACCTACGAGCAGTACTTC
V: TRBV15; D: .; size: once; J: TRBJ2-3; CDR3: CATGSGTYTDTQYF; DNA: TGTGCCACGGGAAGTGGGACATACACAGATACGCAGTATTTT
V: TRBV7-2; D: TRBD2; size: .; J: TRBJ2-3; CDR3: CASSLVAGGPADTQYF; DNA: TGTGCCAGCAGCTTAGTTGCGGGAGGGCCAGCAGATACGCAGTATTTT
V: TRBV28; D: .; size: .; J: TRBJ2-7; CDR3: CASRRGGNLPEQYF; DNA: TGTGCCAGCAGGAGGGGGGGGAACCTGCCCGAGCAGTACTTC
V: TRBV6-5; D: .; size: many; J: TRBJ2-2; CDR3: CASSDSTGGELFF; DNA: TGTGCCAGCAGTGACTCAACGGGCGGGGAGCTGTTTTTT
V: TRBV29-1; D: TRBD1; size: .; J: TRBJ2-1; CDR3: CSVPKGTGALNEQFF; DNA: TGCAGCGTTCCCAAAGGGACAGGGGCTCTCAATGAGCAGTTCTTC
V: TRBV4-1; D: .; size: .; J: TRBJ2-7; CDR3: CASSQDLRTPISYEQYF; DNA: TGCGCCAGCAGCCAAGATCTAAGGACTCCGATATCCTACGAGCAGTACTTC
V: TRBV5-1; D: .; size: .; J: TRBJ2-5; CDR3: CASSLNRGQETQYF; DNA: TGCGCCAGCAGCTTGAACCGGGGGCAAGAGACCCAGTACTTC
V: TRBV6-2/TRBV6-3; D: .; size: .; J: TRBJ2-5; CDR3: CASSSRRTPGGETQYF; DNA: TGTGCCAGCAGTTCTAGGCGGACACCCGGGGGAGAGACCCAGTACTTC
V: TRBV5-8; D: .; size: .; J: TRBJ1-5; CDR3: CASSRLLIGQPQHF; DNA: TGTGCCAGCAGCCGGCTTCTGATCGGGCAGCCCCAGCATTTT
V: TRBV14; D: TRBD2; size: .; J: TRBJ2-1; CDR3: CASSPWGSGRENEQFF; DNA: TGTGCCAGCAGCCCCTGGGGGAGCGGGAGAGAGAATGAGCAGTTCTTC
V: TRBV7-6; D: TRBD2; size: .; J: TRBJ2-1; CDR3: CASSLGGASGSEQFF; DNA: TGTGCCAGCAGCTTAGGGGGGGCTAGCGGGAGCGAGCAGTTCTTC
V: TRBV3-1/TRBV3-2; D: .; size: .; J: TRBJ1-1; CDR3: CASSQVYRGYTEAFF; DNA: TGTGCCAGCAGCCAGGTCTACCGGGGGTACACTGAAGCTTTCTTT
V: TRBV28; D: .; size: .; J: TRBJ2-4; CDR3: CASSSSSPEGLWNIQYF; DNA: TGTGCCAGCAGTTCCAGCTCTCCGGAGGGGTTGTGGAACATTCAGTACTTC
V: TRBV5-4; D: .; size: .; J: TRBJ2-3; CDR3: CASSLALADTQYF; DNA: TGTGCCAGCAGCTTGGCTCTCGCAGATACGCAGTATTTT
V: TRBV29-1; D: TRBD2; size: .; J: TRBJ2-3; CDR3: CSVDGLAGGPDTQYF; DNA: TGCAGCGTTGACGGACTAGCGGGAGGCCCAGATACGCAGTATTTT
V: TRBV20-1; D: .; size: once; J: TRBJ1-5; CDR3: CSASFSALVDQPQHF; DNA: TGCAGTGCTAGTTTTTCTGCGTTGGTCGATCAGCCCCAGCATTTT
V: TRBV2; D: TRBD1; size: .; J: TRBJ2-7; CDR3: CASREQGSHEQYF; DNA: TGTGCCAGCAGGGAACAGGGGTCCCACGAGCAGTACTTC
V: TRBV9; D: .; size: few; J: TRBJ2-7; CDR3: CASSVLGDEQYF; DNA: TGTGCCAGCAGCGTCCTCGGGGACGAGCAGTACTTC